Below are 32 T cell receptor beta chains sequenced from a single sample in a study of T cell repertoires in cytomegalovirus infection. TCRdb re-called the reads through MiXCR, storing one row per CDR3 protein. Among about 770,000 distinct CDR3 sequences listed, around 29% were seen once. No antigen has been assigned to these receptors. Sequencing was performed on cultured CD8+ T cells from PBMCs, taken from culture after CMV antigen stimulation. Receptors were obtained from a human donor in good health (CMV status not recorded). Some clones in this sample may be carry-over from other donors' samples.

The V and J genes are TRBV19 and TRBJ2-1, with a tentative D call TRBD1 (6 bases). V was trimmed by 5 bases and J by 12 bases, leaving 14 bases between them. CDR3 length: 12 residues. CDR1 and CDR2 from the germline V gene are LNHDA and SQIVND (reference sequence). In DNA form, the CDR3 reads TGTGCCAGTAGTCTGGGGGCGTCAGGGCAGTTCTTC. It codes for CASSLGASGQFF.

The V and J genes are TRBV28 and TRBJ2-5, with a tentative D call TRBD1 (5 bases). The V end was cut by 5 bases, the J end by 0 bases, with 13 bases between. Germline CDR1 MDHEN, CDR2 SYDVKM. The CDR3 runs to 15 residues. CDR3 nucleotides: TGTGCCAGCAGTGCGGACACTCGGTACCAAGAGACCCAGTACTTC. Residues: CASSADTRYQETQYF. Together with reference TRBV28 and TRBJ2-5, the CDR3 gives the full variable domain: DVKVTQSSRYLVKRTGEKVFLECVQDMDHENMFWYRQDPGLGLRLIYFSYDVKMKEKGDIPEGYSVSREKKERFSLILESASTNQTSMYLCASSADTRYQETQYFGPGTRLLVL.

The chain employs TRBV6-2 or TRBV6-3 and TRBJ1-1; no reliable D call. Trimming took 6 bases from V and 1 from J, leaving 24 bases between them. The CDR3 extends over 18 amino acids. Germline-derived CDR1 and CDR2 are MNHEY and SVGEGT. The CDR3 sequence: CASSYDGEPLYENTEAFF. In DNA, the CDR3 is TGTGCCAGCAGCTACGACGGGGAGCCCCTCTATGAGAACACTGAAGCTTTCTTT.

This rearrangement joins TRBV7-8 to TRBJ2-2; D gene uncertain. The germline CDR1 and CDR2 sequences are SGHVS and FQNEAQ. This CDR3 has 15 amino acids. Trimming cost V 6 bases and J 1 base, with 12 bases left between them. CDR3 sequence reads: CASSPRAGNTGELFF. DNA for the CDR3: TGTGCCAGCAGTCCACGGGCCGGGAACACCGGGGAGCTGTTTTTT.

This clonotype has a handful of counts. The CDR3 sequence is CASSSSPGQVFNDEQYF. Here the CDR3 DNA reads TGTGCCAGCAGCTCCTCCCCGGGACAGGTTTTTAATGACGAGCAGTACTTC. J is TRBJ2-7 and V is TRBV11-3, with TRBD1 matching over 8 bases. CDR1 is SGHNT, CDR2 YENEEA, per germline. The CDR3 length is 17 residues. V lost 4 bases, J lost 5 bases, and 16 bases stayed unmatched. Looking up the rest from reference TRBV11-3 and TRBJ2-7 gives the full variable domain: EAGVVQSPRYKIIEKKQPVAFWCNPISGHNTLYWYLQNLGQGPELLIRYENEEAVDDSQLPKDRFSAERLKGVDSTLKIQPAELGDSAVYLCASSSSPGQVFNDEQYFGPGTRLTVT.

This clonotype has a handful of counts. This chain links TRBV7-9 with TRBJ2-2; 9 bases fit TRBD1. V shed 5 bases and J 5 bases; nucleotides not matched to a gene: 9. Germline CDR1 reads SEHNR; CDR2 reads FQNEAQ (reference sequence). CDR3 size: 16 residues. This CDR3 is CASSRRQGVETGELFF. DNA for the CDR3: TGTGCCAGCAGCCGCCGACAGGGGGTTGAAACCGGGGAGCTGTTTTTT.

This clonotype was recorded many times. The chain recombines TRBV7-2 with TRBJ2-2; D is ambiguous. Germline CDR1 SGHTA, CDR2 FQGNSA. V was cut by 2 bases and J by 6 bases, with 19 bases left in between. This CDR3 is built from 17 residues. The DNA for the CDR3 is TGTGCCAGCAGCTTATCCGTGTTTAGGATAAACTCCGGGGAGCTGTTTTTT. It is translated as CASSLSVFRINSGELFF.

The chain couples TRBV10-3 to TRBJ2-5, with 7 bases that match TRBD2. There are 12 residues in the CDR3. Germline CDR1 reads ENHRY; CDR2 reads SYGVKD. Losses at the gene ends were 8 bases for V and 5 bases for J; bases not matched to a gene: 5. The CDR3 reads CAIGRGGETQYF. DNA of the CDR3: TGTGCCATCGGTCGGGGAGGGGAGACCCAGTACTTC.

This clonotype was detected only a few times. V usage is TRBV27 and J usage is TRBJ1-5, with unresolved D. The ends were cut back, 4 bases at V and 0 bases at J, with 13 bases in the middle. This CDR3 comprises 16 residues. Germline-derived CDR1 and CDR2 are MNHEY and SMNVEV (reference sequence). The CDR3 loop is CASSSYRGNSNQPQHF. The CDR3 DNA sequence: TGTGCCAGCAGTTCTTACAGAGGCAATAGCAATCAGCCCCAGCATTTT.

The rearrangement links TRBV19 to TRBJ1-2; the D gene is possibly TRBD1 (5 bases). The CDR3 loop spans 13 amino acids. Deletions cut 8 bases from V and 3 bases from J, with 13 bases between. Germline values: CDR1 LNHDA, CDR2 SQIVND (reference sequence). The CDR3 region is CASCEIGDYGYTF. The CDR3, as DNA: TGTGCCAGTTGTGAAATAGGGGACTATGGCTACACCTTC.

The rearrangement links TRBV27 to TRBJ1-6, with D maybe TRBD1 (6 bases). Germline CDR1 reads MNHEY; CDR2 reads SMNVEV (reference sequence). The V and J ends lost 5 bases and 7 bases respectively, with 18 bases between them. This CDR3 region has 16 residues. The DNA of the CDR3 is TGTGCCAGCAGTCCCCCCCGGACAGCTATGAATTCACCCCTCCACTTT. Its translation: CASSPPRTAMNSPLHF.

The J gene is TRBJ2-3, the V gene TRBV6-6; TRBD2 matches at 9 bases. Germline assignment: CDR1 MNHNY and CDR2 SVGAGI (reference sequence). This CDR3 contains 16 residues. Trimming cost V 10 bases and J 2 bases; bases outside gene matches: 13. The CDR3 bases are TGTGCCACCTTCACTCCCCTAGCGGGGACCACAGATACGCAGTATTTT. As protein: CATFTPLAGTTDTQYF.

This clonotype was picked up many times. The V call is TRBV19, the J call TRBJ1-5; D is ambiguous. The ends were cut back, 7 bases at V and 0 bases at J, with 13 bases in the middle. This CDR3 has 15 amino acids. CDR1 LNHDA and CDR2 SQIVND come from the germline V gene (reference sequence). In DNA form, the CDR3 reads TGTGCCAGTACGTGGAGACCGTATAGCAATCAGCCCCAGCATTTT. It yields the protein CASTWRPYSNQPQHF.

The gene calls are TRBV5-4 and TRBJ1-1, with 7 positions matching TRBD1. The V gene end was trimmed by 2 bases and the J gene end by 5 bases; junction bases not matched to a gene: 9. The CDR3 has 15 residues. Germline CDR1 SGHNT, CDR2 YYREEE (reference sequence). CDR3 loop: CASSFPARGGTEAFF. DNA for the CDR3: TGTGCCAGCAGCTTCCCCGCCAGGGGGGGGACTGAAGCTTTCTTT.

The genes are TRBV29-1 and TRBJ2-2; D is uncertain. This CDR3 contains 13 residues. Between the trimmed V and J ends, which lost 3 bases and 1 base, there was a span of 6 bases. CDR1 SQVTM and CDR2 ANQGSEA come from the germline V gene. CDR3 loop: CSVEERNTGELFF. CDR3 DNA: TGCAGCGTTGAGGAGCGGAACACCGGGGAGCTGTTTTTT.

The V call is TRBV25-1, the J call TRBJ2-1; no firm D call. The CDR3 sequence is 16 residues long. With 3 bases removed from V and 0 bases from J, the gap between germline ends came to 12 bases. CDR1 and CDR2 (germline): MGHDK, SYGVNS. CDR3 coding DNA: TGTGCCAGCAGTGATGGCACCTTTAACTCCTACAATGAGCAGTTCTTC. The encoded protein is CASSDGTFNSYNEQFF.

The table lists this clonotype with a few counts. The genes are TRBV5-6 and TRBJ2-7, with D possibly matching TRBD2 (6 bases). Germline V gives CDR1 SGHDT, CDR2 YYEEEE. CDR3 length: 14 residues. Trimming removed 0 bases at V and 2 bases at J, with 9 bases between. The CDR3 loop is CASSLEWGAYEQYF. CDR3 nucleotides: TGTGCCAGCAGCTTGGAGTGGGGGGCCTACGAGCAGTACTTC.

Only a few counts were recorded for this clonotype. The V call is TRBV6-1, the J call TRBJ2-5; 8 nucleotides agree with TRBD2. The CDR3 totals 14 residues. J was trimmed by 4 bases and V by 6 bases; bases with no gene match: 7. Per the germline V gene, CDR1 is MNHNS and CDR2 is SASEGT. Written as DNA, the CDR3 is TGTGCCAGCAGGGGGGGACTAGACGGAGAGACCCAGTACTTC. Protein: CASRGGLDGETQYF.

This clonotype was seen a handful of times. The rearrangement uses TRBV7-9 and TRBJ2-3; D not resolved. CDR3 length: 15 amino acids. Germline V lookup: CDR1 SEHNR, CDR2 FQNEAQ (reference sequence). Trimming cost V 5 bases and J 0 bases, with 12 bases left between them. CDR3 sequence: CASSPLRISTDTQYF. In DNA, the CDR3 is TGTGCCAGCAGCCCGCTAAGAATTAGCACAGATACGCAGTATTTT.

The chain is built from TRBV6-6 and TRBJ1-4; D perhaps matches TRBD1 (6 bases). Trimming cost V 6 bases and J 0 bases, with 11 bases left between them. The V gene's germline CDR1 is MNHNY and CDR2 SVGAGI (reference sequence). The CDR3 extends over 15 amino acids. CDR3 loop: CASRSRGATNEKLFF. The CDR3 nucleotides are TGTGCCAGCAGATCCAGGGGAGCAACTAATGAAAAACTGTTTTTT.

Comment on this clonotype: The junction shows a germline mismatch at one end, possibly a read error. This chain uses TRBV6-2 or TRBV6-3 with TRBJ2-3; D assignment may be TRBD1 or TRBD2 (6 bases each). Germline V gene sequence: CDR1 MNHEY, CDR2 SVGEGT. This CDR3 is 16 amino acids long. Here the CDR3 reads CACSYRRGLLTDTQYF. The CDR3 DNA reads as TGTGCCTGCAGTTACCGACGGGGGCTCCTCACAGATACGCAGTATTTT.

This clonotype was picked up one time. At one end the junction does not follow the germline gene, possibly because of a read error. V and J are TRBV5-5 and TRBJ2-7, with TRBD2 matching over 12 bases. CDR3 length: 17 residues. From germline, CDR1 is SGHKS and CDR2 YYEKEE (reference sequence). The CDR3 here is CASSSTSGGLYSHEQYF. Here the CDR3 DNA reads TGTGCCAGCAGCTCCACTAGCGGGGGGCTCTACTCCCACGAGCAGTACTTC.

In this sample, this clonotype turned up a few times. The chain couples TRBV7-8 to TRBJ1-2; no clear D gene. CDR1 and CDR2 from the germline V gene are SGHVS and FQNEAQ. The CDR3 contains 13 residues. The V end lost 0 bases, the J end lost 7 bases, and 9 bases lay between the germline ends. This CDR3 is CASSLAQDPGYTF. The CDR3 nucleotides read TGTGCCAGCAGCTTAGCTCAGGACCCTGGCTACACCTTC.

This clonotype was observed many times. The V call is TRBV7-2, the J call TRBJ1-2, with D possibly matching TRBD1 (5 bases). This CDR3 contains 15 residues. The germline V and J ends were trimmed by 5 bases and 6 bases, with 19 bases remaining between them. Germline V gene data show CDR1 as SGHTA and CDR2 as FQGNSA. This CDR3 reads CASSPETGVRNGYTF. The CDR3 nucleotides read TGTGCCAGCAGCCCCGAGACGGGGGTAAGAAATGGCTACACCTTC.

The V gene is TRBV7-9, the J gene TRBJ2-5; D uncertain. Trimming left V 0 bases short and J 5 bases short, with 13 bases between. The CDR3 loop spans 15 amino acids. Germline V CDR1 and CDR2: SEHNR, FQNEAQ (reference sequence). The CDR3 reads CASSLAVSSLETQYF. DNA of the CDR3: TGTGCCAGCAGCTTAGCGGTCTCCTCCTTGGAGACCCAGTACTTC.

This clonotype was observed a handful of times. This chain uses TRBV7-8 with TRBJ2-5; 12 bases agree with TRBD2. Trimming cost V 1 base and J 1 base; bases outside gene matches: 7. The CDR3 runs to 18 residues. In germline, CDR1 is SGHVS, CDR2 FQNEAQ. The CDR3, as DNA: TGTGCCAGCAGCTTAGGGACTAGCGGGGTATTGGGCCAAGAGACCCAGTACTTC. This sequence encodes CASSLGTSGVLGQETQYF.

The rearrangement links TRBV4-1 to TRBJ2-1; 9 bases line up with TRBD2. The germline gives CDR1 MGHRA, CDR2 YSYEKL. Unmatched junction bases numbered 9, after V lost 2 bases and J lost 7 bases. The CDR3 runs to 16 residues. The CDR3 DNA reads TGCGCCAGCAGCCAATTGATTAGCGGGGGTCTAAATGAGCAGTTCTTC. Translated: CASSQLISGGLNEQFF.

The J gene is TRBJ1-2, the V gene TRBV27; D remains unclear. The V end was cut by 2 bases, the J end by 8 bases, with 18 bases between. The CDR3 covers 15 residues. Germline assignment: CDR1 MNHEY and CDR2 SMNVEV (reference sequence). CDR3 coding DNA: TGTGCCAGCAGTTTAGACCCATTGGCAGCGGTCGGCTACACCTTC. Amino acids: CASSLDPLAAVGYTF.

Written as DNA, the CDR3 is TGTGCCAGCTTCAGATCAGATACGCAGTATTTT. Translating gives CASFRSDTQYF. The J gene is TRBJ2-3, the V gene TRBV27, with D uncertain. The germline V and J ends were trimmed by 8 bases and 4 bases, with 7 bases remaining between them. Germline CDR1 is MNHEY and CDR2 is SMNVEV (reference sequence). The CDR3 runs to 11 residues.

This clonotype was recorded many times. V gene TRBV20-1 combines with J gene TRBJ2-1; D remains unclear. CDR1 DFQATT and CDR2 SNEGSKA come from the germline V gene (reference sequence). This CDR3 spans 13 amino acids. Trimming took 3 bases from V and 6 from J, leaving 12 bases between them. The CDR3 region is CSARDTKGNEQFF. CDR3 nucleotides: TGCAGTGCTAGGGATACGAAGGGCAATGAGCAGTTCTTC.

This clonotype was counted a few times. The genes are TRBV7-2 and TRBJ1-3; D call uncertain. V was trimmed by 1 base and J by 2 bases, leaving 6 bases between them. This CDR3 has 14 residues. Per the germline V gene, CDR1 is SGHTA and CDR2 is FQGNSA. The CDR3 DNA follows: TGTGCCAGCAGCTTAGGCACCACTGGAAACACCATATATTTT. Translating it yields CASSLGTTGNTIYF.

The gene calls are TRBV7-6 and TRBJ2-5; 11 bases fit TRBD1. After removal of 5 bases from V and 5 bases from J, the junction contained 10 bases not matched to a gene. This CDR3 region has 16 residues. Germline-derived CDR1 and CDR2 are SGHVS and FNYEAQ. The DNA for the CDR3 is TGTGCCAGCAGCCGACGGACAGGGGGCGTGAGGGAGACCCAGTACTTC. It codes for CASSRRTGGVRETQYF.